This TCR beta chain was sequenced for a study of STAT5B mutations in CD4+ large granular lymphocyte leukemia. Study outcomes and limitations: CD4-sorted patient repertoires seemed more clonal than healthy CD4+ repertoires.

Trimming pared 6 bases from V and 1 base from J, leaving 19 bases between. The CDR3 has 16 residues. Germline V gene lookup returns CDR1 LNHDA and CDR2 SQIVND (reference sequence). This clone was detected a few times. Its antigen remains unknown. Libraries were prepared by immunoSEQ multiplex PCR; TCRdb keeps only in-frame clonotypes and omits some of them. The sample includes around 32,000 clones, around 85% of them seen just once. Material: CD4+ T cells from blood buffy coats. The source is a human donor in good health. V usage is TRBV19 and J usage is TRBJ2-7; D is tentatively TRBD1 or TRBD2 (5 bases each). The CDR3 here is CASSRNPGTPSYEQYF. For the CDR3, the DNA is TGTGCCAGTAGCAGAAATCCCGGGACCCCATCCTACGAGCAGTACTTC.